Listed here are 19 T cell receptor beta chains from one sample, sequenced in a study of human T cells and chemical hapten exposure. TCRdb re-derived calls from the RACE reads in MiXCR, one entry per CDR3 protein. The sample lists tens of thousands of distinct CDR3 sequences, more than 8% occurring once. Time point given: pre-sensitization, week 0. The treatment denotes: therapeutic diphenylcyclopropenone sensitization with weekly scalp DPC. Source: whole blood, taken in connection with sensitization to the hapten diphenylcyclopropenone (DPC). The receptors originated from a man in his forties or fifties with alopecia areata. Some clones in this sample may be carry-over from other donors' samples.

This clonotype was observed a handful of times. The CDR3 loop is CASSETSASGPSTDTQYF. The DNA for the CDR3 is TGTGCCAGCAGTGAAACATCGGCTAGCGGGCCTAGCACAGATACGCAGTATTTT. This rearrangement joins TRBV6-1 to TRBJ2-3; TRBD2 agrees at 8 bases. Trimming removed 2 bases from V and 0 bases from J; junction bases left unmatched: 10. The CDR3 is made up of 18 amino acids. In germline, CDR1 is MNHNS, CDR2 SASEGT.

This clonotype was counted between two and nine times. V is TRBV7-2 and J is TRBJ2-7; possibly TRBD2 for D (5 bases). Germline lookup yields CDR1 SGHTA and CDR2 FQGNSA. The CDR3 extends over 13 amino acids. V shed 4 bases and J shed 3 bases, with 10 bases lying between them. CDR3 nucleotides: TGTGCCAGCAGCTCCCGTCGGGGCTACGAGCAGTACTTC. This sequence encodes CASSSRRGYEQYF.

This clonotype appeared a few times. The chain has TRBV7-2 and TRBJ2-1; no firm D call. This CDR3 contains 17 residues. V shed 2 bases and J shed 1 base, with 15 bases lying between them. CDR1 and CDR2 from the germline V gene are SGHTA and FQGNSA. CDR3 in DNA: TGTGCCAGCAGCTTATTCCTAGGGAAGAATTCCTACAATGAGCAGTTCTTC. Translated, it gives CASSLFLGKNSYNEQFF.

This chain uses TRBV7-8 with TRBJ2-1, with 10 bases that match TRBD1. The trim removed 5 bases at V and 16 bases at J, leaving 8 bases unmatched. The germline V gene has CDR1 SGHVS and CDR2 FQNEAQ. The CDR3 sequence is 12 residues long. DNA of the CDR3: TGTGCCAGCAGCCCCGGGACAGGGGTTTTTTTCTTC. Residues: CASSPGTGVFFF.

This clonotype was seen more than once but under ten times. The gene calls are TRBV6-6 and TRBJ1-6; no firm D call. Trimming cost V 5 bases and J 6 bases, with 11 bases left between them. Germline assignment: CDR1 MNHNY and CDR2 SVGAGI (reference sequence). CDR3 length equals 14 residues. The CDR3 loop reads CASSPDGPNSPLHF. CDR3 coding DNA: TGTGCCAGCAGTCCAGACGGACCTAATTCACCCCTCCACTTT.

The chain employs TRBV9 and TRBJ2-5; D not resolved. Germline CDR1 is SGDLS and CDR2 is YYNGEE. The CDR3 has 14 residues. V lost 0 bases and J lost 5, with 11 bases in between. The CDR3 spells CASSVGLPRETQYF. In DNA, the CDR3 is TGTGCCAGCAGCGTAGGACTTCCAAGGGAGACCCAGTACTTC.

This chain joins TRBV5-6 and TRBJ1-3; D is uncertain. Trimming removed 0 bases at V and 0 bases at J, with 1 base between. The CDR3 is 13 amino acids. Per germline, CDR1 SGHDT and CDR2 YYEEEE. The chain's CDR3 is CASSLGSGNTIYF. CDR3 nucleotide sequence: TGTGCCAGCAGCTTGGGCTCTGGAAACACCATATATTTT.

The chain uses TRBV29-1 and TRBJ2-1, with D perhaps matching TRBD1 or TRBD2 (5 bases each). CDR3 size: 16 residues. CDR1 and CDR2 from the germline V gene are SQVTM and ANQGSEA. Trimming took 4 bases from V and 2 from J, leaving 18 bases between them. For the CDR3, the DNA is TGCAGCGTTGTAGGTCCCGGGACGGGGACCTACAATGAGCAGTTCTTC. Translated, it gives CSVVGPGTGTYNEQFF.

This clonotype was observed a handful of times. The rearrangement uses TRBV5-6 and TRBJ2-3; D gene ambiguous. In germline, CDR1 is SGHDT, CDR2 YYEEEE. V lost 4 bases, J lost 2 bases, and 20 bases lay in between. The length of the CDR3 is 17 residues. CDR3 nucleotide sequence: TGTGCCAGCAGCCAACTTGGCTGGAGCCCCCCCACAGATACGCAGTATTTT. Its translation is CASSQLGWSPPTDTQYF.

This CDR3 reads CASRDRGQSPLHF. Here the CDR3 DNA reads TGTGCCAGCAGGGACAGGGGACAGTCACCCCTCCACTTT. The chain carries TRBV7-2 and TRBJ1-6; 9 bases are a match to TRBD1. This CDR3 contains 13 residues. Germline-derived CDR1 and CDR2 are SGHTA and FQGNSA. Losses at the gene ends were 6 bases for V and 10 bases for J; bases not matched to a gene: 4.

This clonotype was recorded at least ten times. The V and J genes are TRBV28 and TRBJ1-2; 9 nucleotides align to TRBD1. The length of the CDR3 is 13 residues. V shed 5 bases, J shed 6 bases, and the junction held 4 bases outside the gene matches. Looked up from germline, CDR1 is MDHEN and CDR2 is SYDVKM. The CDR3 loop reads CASSDTGGNGYTF. The CDR3 nucleotides read TGTGCCAGCAGTGATACAGGGGGCAATGGCTACACCTTC.

This clonotype has only a few counts. V and J are TRBV12-3 or TRBV12-4 and TRBJ1-1, with 9 nucleotides matching TRBD1. The V and J ends lost 5 bases and 0 bases, in that order; junction bases with no gene match: 10. There are 17 residues in the CDR3. The CDR3, as DNA: TGTGCCAGCAGTCTTTGGACAGGGGCCTGGATGAACACTGAAGCTTTCTTT. Translating gives CASSLWTGAWMNTEAFF.

There are a few counts of this clonotype. This chain uses TRBV3-1 with TRBJ2-7; no firm D call. Germline V CDR1 and CDR2: LGHDT, YNNKEL (reference sequence). The CDR3 runs 15 residues. With 1 base removed from V and 0 bases from J, the gap between germline ends came to 10 bases. CDR3 in DNA: TGTGCCAGCAGCCAAGTTACTTCCTCCTCCTACGAGCAGTACTTC. Protein: CASSQVTSSSYEQYF.

This clonotype was seen a few times. This chain joins TRBV2 and TRBJ2-2; D may correspond to TRBD1 or TRBD2 (5 bases each). Trimming stripped 7 bases from V and 4 bases from J, with 16 bases between. The CDR3 totals 15 residues. Germline V CDR1 and CDR2: SNHLY, FYNNEI. The CDR3 coding sequence is TGTGCCAGCACTGCACGTGGGGGTACCACCGGGGAGCTGTTTTTT. Protein: CASTARGGTTGELFF.

This clonotype was counted many times. The gene calls are TRBV5-6 and TRBJ2-7; TRBD2 matches 10 bases. The V gene end was trimmed by 3 bases and the J gene end by 0 bases; junction bases not matched to a gene: 3. The CDR3 covers 15 residues. The germline gives CDR1 SGHDT, CDR2 YYEEEE. CDR3 in amino acids: CASSWGLALSYEQYF. The DNA of the CDR3 is TGTGCCAGCAGCTGGGGACTAGCGCTCTCCTACGAGCAGTACTTC.

This clonotype was seen a few times. This rearrangement joins TRBV29-1 to TRBJ2-1; 7 bases map to TRBD2. Trimming at V came to 7 bases and at J to 8 bases, leaving 14 bases not matched to a gene. In germline, CDR1 is SQVTM, CDR2 ANQGSEA. The CDR3 is 14 residues long. The CDR3 sequence: CSALTSGRAYEQFF. DNA for the CDR3: TGCAGCGCCCTAACTAGTGGGAGGGCCTATGAGCAGTTCTTC.

This clonotype occurred a few times. The chain links TRBV4-1 to TRBJ2-7, with no clear D. The germline V and J ends were trimmed by 0 bases and 7 bases, with 10 bases remaining between them. Germline CDR1 MGHRA, CDR2 YSYEKL. The CDR3 contains 13 residues. Written as DNA, the CDR3 is TGCGCCAGCAGCCAAGAGAGGAATCGAGAGCAGTACTTC. Translating it yields CASSQERNREQYF.

CDR3: CASSFYADKNQPQHF. The CDR3 DNA follows: TGTGCCAGCAGCTTTTATGCAGACAAGAATCAGCCCCAGCATTTT. This sequence joins TRBV5-5 and TRBJ1-5; D uncertain. The CDR3 is 15 amino acids. V was clipped by 2 bases and J by 4 bases, with 13 bases between them. The germline gives CDR1 SGHKS, CDR2 YYEKEE (reference sequence).

This clonotype has just a few counts. The chain is built from TRBV4-1 and TRBJ2-7; D is ambiguous. The V end was cut by 9 bases, the J end by 3 bases, with 15 bases between. The germline CDR1 and CDR2 sequences are MGHRA and YSYEKL. This CDR3 is 13 amino acids long. CDR3 sequence reads: CASAAMADYEQYF. In DNA form, the CDR3 reads TGCGCCAGTGCCGCGATGGCAGACTACGAGCAGTACTTC.